The 3 T cell receptor beta chains presented below share a single source sample, sequenced in a study of OX40 agonist ivuxolimab in advanced cancers. TCRdb's table, derived via immunoSEQ multiplex PCR, lists solely in-frame clones and lacks some. The sample records about 100,000 clones, around 90% being singletons. Specimen: CD4+ or CD8+ T cells sorted from blood, collected in a trial of the OX40 agonist ivuxolimab. The receptors shown here come from an adult with an advanced solid tumor such as melanoma, head and neck, liver or kidney cancer.

This chain joins TRBV30 and TRBJ2-1; 8 bases fit TRBD1. CDR3 length: 14 residues. V was pared by 7 bases and J by 3 bases, with 8 bases of the junction left unmatched. The germline V gene encodes CDR1 GTSNPN and CDR2 SVGIG (reference sequence). The CDR3: CALQQGDRYNEQFF. The CDR3 nucleotides are TGTGCCTTGCAACAGGGGGACCGCTACAATGAGCAGTTCTTC.

This chain uses TRBV30 with TRBJ2-1; no clear D. With 3 bases removed from V and 4 bases from J, the gap between germline ends came to 13 bases. The CDR3 spans 14 residues. Per the germline V gene, CDR1 is GTSNPN and CDR2 is SVGIG (reference sequence). CDR3 DNA: TGTGCCTGGAGCCCACTGGCGGAGTACAATGAGCAGTTCTTC. It is translated as CAWSPLAEYNEQFF.

This chain joins TRBV5-8 and TRBJ2-1; D ambiguous. The germline V and J ends were trimmed by 0 bases and 7 bases, with 8 bases remaining between them. The CDR3 has 13 amino acids. Germline CDR1 SGHTS, CDR2 YDEGEE. DNA of the CDR3: TGTGCCAGCAGCTTGGTTAGGGTGAATGAGCAGTTCTTC. Amino acids: CASSLVRVNEQFF.